This TCR beta chain was documented in a study of OX40 agonist ivuxolimab in advanced cancers. TCRdb keeps only in-frame clones here, not all; method: immunoSEQ multiplex PCR. The table lists 65,000 to 90,000 clones, 86% of them singletons. Concerning this clone itself: Its antigen is not known.

Germline V gives CDR1 MGHRA, CDR2 YSYEKL. V lost 3 bases to trimming and J lost 1 base, with 13 bases between them. The CDR3 has 16 residues. General observations from the study: Expanded clones were, on average, more numerous among CD8+ T cells than CD4+.

This receptor was obtained from an adult with an advanced solid tumor such as melanoma, head and neck, liver or kidney cancer. The sequenced sample was CD4+ or CD8+ T cells sorted from blood, obtained in a trial of the OX40 agonist ivuxolimab. The genes are TRBV4-1 and TRBJ1-3, with D perhaps matching TRBD1 (5 bases). The CDR3 sequence: CASSHQWGGSGNTIYF. In nucleotides, the CDR3 is TGCGCCAGCAGCCACCAATGGGGGGGATCTGGAAACACCATATATTTT.